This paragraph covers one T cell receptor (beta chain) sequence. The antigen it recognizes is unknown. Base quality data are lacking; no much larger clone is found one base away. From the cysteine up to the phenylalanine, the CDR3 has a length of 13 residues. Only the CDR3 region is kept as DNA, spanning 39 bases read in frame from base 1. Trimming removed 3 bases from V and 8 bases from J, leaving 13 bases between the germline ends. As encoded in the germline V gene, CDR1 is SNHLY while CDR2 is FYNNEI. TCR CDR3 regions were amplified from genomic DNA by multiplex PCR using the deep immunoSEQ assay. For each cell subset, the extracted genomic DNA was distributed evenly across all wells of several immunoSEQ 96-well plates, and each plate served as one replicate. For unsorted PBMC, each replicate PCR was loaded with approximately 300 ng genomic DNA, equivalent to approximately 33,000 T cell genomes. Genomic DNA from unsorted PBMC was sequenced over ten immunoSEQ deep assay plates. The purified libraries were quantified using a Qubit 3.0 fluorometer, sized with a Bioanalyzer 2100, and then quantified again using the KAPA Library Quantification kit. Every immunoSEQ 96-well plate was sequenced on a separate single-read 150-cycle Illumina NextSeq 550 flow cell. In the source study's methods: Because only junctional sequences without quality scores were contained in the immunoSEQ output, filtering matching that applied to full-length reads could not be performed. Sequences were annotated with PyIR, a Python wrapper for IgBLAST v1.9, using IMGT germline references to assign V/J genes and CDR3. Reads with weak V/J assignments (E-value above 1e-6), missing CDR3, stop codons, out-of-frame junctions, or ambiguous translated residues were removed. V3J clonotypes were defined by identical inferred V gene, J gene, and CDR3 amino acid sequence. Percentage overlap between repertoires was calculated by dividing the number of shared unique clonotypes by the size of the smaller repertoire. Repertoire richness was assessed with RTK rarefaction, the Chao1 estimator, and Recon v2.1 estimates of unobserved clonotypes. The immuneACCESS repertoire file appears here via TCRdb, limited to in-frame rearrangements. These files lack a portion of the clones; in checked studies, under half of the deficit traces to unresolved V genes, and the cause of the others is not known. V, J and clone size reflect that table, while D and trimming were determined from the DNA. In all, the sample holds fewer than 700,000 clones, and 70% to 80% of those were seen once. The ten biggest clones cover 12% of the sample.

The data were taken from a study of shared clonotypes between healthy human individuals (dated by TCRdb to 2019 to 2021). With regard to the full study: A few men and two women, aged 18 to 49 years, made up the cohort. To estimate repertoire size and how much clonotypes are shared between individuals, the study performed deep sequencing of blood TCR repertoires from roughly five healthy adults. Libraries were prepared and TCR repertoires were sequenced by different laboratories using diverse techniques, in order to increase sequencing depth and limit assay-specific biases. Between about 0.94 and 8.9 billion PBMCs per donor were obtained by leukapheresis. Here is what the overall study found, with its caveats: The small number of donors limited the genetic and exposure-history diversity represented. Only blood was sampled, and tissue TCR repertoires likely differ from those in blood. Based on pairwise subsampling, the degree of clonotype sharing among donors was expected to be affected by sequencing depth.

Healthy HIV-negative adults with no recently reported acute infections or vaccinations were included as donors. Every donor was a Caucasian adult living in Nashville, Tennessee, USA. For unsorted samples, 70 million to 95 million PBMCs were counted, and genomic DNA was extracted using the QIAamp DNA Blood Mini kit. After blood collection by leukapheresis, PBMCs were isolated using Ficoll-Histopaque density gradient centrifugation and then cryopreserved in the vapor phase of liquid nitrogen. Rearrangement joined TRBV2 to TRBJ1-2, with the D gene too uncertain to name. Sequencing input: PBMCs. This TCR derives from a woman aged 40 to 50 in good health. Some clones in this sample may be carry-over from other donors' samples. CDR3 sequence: CASSETQTEGYTF. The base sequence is TGTGCCAGCAGTGAGACCCAGACGGAAGGCTACACCTTC.